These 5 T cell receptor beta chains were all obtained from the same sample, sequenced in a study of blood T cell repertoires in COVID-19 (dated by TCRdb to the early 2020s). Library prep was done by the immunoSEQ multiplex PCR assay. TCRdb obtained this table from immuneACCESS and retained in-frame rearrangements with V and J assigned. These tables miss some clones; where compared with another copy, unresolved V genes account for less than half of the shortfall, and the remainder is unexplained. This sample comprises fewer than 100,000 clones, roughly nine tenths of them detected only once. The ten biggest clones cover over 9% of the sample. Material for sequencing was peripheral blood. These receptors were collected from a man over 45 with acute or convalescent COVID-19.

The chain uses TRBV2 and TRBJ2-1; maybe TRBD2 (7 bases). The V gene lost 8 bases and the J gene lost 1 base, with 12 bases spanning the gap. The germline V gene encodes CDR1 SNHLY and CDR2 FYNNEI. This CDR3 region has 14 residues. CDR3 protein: CASWRGGSYNEQFF. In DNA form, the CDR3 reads TGTGCCAGCTGGAGGGGGGGATCCTACAATGAGCAGTTCTTC.

The CDR3 protein is CATSRDRTGFYGYTF. The CDR3 DNA is TGTGCCACCAGCAGAGATCGAACAGGGTTCTATGGCTACACCTTC. The rearrangement uses TRBV15 and TRBJ1-2; tentative D call: TRBD1 (6 bases). The germline V gene encodes CDR1 LNHNV and CDR2 YYDKDF (reference sequence). This CDR3 is 15 amino acids long. V was pared by 0 bases and J by 4 bases, with 12 bases between. The full variable domain, its missing parts supplied by reference TRBV15 and TRBJ1-2, is DAMVIQNPRYQVTQFGKPVTLSCSQTLNHNVMYWYQQKSSQAPKLLFHYYDKDFNNEADTPDNFQSRRPNTSFCFLDIRSPGLGDTAMYLCATSRDRTGFYGYTFGSGTRLTVV.

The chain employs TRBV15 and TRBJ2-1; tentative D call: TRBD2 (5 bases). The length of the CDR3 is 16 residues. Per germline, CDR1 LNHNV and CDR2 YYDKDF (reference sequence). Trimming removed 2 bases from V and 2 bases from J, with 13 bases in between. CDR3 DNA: TGTGCCACCAGCAGACTTTCTAGCAGCGCCTACAATGAGCAGTTCTTC. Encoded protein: CATSRLSSSAYNEQFF.

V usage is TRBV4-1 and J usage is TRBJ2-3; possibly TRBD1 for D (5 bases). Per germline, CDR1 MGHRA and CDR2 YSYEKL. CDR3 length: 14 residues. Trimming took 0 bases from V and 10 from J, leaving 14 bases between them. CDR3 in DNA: TGCGCCAGCAGCCAAGACCCTCAGGGAACTTCGCAGTATTTT. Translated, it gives CASSQDPQGTSQYF.

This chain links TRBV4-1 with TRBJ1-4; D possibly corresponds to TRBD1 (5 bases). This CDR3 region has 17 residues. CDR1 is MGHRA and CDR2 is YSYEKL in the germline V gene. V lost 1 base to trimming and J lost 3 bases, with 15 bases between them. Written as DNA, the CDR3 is TGCGCCAGCAGCCAAGGGCCCCAGGGAGGGGCTAATGAAAAACTGTTTTTT. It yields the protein CASSQGPQGGANEKLFF.